Sequencing of this T cell receptor beta chain was carried out in a study of molecular identifiers for immune sequencing clone quantification. One entry per CDR3 protein, called by TCRdb with MiXCR from the PCR reads. The table lists about 100,000 distinct CDR3 sequences, around 33% of them singletons. The CDR3 has 13 residues. In germline, CDR1 is SGHVS, CDR2 FQNEAQ. The germline V and J ends were trimmed by 5 bases and 4 bases, with 9 bases remaining between them. The specimen sequenced was naive CD8+ T cells from blood, with Jurkat cell RNA spiked in. Documented subset: FACS-sorted CD8+CD4-CCR7+CD45RA+ naive T cells. The source is a human donor in good health. Some libraries in this study had Jurkat cell RNA spiked in. The J gene is TRBJ1-5, the V gene TRBV7-8; a weak D match, TRBD1 (6 bases). CDR3 loop: CASSLTGNQPQHF. CDR3 in DNA: TGTGCCAGCAGCCTGACAGGTAATCAGCCCCAGCATTTT.